This TCR beta chain was documented in a study of cytomegalovirus exposure and HLA in healthy donors (dated by TCRdb to 2016 to 2017). A note on the overall study: In an earlier analysis of some 610 of the donors, approximately 260 Gb of sequence data and approximately 100 million unique TCR beta sequences from roughly 180 million T cells were reported. An early release covering around 630 HLA-typed donors comprised about 290 gigabases of sequencing data and some 79 million unique TCR sequences. Among the approximately 400 genotyped donors, around 81% belonged to the genetic ancestry cluster associated with self-reported Caucasian donors. The study was designed to test whether signatures of past pathogen exposure could be identified by cataloging public T cell receptors. The T cell repertoires of 666 subjects were profiled by immunosequencing and related to cytomegalovirus serostatus. Along with the roughly 670-subject first cohort, a separate validation cohort of some 130 different subjects was used. To predict cytomegalovirus infection status, the study brought together high-throughput TCR immunosequencing, statistical association of individual TCRs with disease status, and machine learning. To study patterns of TCR occurrence, a later analysis re-analyzed previously published TCR beta repertoires from around 670 donors and added high-resolution HLA genotyping. The later analysis used no new phenotypic data to find candidate immune exposures, relying instead on TCR beta sequences and their occurrence across donors. An earlier analysis of 500 to 650 of the donors applied high-throughput TCR beta sequencing to assess whether each TCR beta V gene segment acted as functional or pseudogenic. Donor age, sex, ethnicity and CMV serostatus were compiled together with the repertoire data. Genome-wide SNP genotypes for about 55% of the roughly 670 donors were used in a later genetic analysis, which treated that subset as a discovery cohort. Every discovery cohort repertoire had been produced on one sequencing platform. HLA typing covered class I and class II loci at four-digit resolution. The number of typed donors differed by locus: roughly 629-640 for A, B, C, DRB1 and DQB1; roughly 510 for DQA1; some 610 for DPA1; and some 430 for DPB1. Because of strong linkage in the cohort, roughly five DR-DQ haplotypes were treated as single units for association and clustering. On average, over 200,000 unique TCR beta nucleotide sequences were sequenced per donor among fewer than 500 genotyped donors of the cohort, with around 19% of those sequences being non-productive. Paper-wide results and their limitations: Most TCR sequences were seen in very few donors, while some public TCRs were found in many individuals. A group of highly shared sequence variants was considered likely to be a technical artifact of the sequencing pipeline. This cohort had only TCR beta chains sequenced, and the lack of alpha or paired-chain data limited which features could be detected. When HLA alleles, especially DR and DQ, strongly co-occurred, attributing TCR associations to individual alleles was difficult. Because some donors lacked HLA typing at each locus, the association tests relied only on the typed subset. A later genetic analysis associated a missense DCLRE1C variant with V-gene and J-gene trimming of TCR beta chains, and an independent cohort replicated the association. A later analysis found that HLA-associated TCR beta chains were more clonally expanded and had lower generation probabilities than equally common non-associated chains. Several of the top co-occurrence clusters appeared to be linked to parvovirus B19, influenza, CMV and Epstein-Barr virus, according to a later analysis. A further reported finding was that TCR beta sequences accurately predicted the HLA-A and HLA-B alleles for most subjects in the first cohort. Specific HLA alleles were associated with 16,951 TCR beta sequences at a false discovery rate of 0.05 in a later analysis. Correlated functional status among segregating V segments might reflect linkage disequilibrium, but an unknown experimental factor could not be ruled out. The classifier was reported to diagnose cytomegalovirus status with high specificity and sensitivity in both the original and validation cohorts. In vitro tests confirmed that three of the cytomegalovirus-associated TCR beta chains recognize cytomegalovirus antigens. In an earlier analysis of fewer than 700 of the donors, most TCR beta V segments appeared in productive rearrangements about 87% or about 30% of the time, broadly matching IMGT annotations. A later genetic analysis reported fewer N-insertions in productive TCRs among donors in an Asian-associated ancestry cluster than the roughly 640-donor mean. Immune exposure information for the cohort was limited to CMV serostatus. The study gave a list of 150 to 200 TCR beta chains associated with cytomegalovirus. A later analysis found that most CMV-associated TCR beta chains appeared HLA-restricted, with HLA associations seemingly driven largely by CMV exposure. According to a later analysis, TCR association rates differed among HLA loci, with DRB1 alleles showing the most associated TCRs and HLA-C alleles showing the fewest. Some IMGT-functional V segments, including TRBV6-2 and TRBV6-3, could not be distinguished by the 87-base-pair reads and were therefore excluded. It was suggested by the authors that the approach could potentially be generalized to other disease states and immunological phenotypes. Over 15 rarely observed V segments, including chromosome 9 orphons, were excluded from the earlier analysis of some 590 of the donors because counts were too low. Presence/absence analyses assumed roughly uniform sequencing depth across donors, an assumption that may not hold.

The cohort comprised approximately 700 healthy bone marrow donors. Cohort members were all nominally healthy when sampled, although unrecorded immune exposures were likely present. The donor tested CMV seropositive and was one of the 289 seropositive cohort members. A peripheral blood sample was provided by each donor, and peripheral blood mononuclear cells were used for TCR beta sequencing. The Qiagen DNeasy Blood Extraction Kit was used to extract genomic DNA from the blood cell samples. Comment on this clone: No cognate antigen has been identified for it.

Libraries were prepared through the immunoSEQ multiplex PCR assay. For the multiplex PCR, a mixture combining 60 forward primers for TCR Vbeta segments and 13 reverse primers for TCR Jbeta segments was used. A multiplex PCR assay on genomic DNA amplified the CDR3 region of rearranged TCR beta genes. The amplified TCR beta libraries were sequenced on the Illumina HiSeq System as 87-base-pair reads. In the original analysis: In a later analysis, 70 million to 95 million unique TCR beta chains were counted across the 500 to 850 repertoires, and about 10 million of these chains were shared by at least two donors. To remove PCR and sequencing errors, raw reads were error-corrected and collapsed into unique sequences using a nearest-neighbor algorithm that merged closely related sequences. Alignment of CDR3 sequences to IMGT reference sequences was used to assign V, D and J gene segments. Each retained sequence needed at least a six-nucleotide match to both a V gene segment and a J gene segment. A rearrangement counted as productive if the CDR3 had no stop codons and remained in frame with V and J, and every other rearrangement counted as non-productive. CDR3 was defined by IMGT convention, running from the second conserved V-encoded cysteine to the conserved J-encoded phenylalanine. Sequences without an unambiguous match to a single V gene segment were excluded from the earlier analysis of several hundred of the donors. An earlier analysis of several hundred of the donors classified V segments as functional when productive rearrangements were above 56.7% and as segregating when the standard deviation between donors was above 5%. A statistical classification framework was built to diagnose cytomegalovirus status from the catalog of TCR beta chain sequences. In a later analysis, V and J genes were assigned by comparing TCR nucleotide sequences against IMGT/GENE-DB human TR gene sequences. In a later analysis, CDR3 sequences and most-parsimonious VDJ recombination scenarios were assigned using the TCRdist pipeline. In a later analysis, each TCR beta chain was defined by its CDR3 amino acid sequence together with its V-gene family, and reads without a unique V-gene family were excluded. As a way to deal with suspected cross-contamination and a sequencing artifact, a later analysis dropped 450 to 700 nucleotide sequences that were highly shared and had low generation probability. In a later analysis, a clonal expansion index was calculated for each public chain from normalized within-repertoire ranks of inferred template counts. In a later analysis, generation probabilities were computed with a VDJ recombination model fitted to out-of-frame rearrangements, and the resulting probabilities were checked against IGoR. In a later analysis, TCR-TCR, TCR-HLA and TCR-CMV co-occurrence was scored with hypergeometric tests, and a repertoire-size bias correction was applied to TCR pairs. In a later analysis, false discovery rates were estimated by permuting HLA or CMV assignments 20 times. In a later analysis, co-occurring TCRs were grouped using DBSCAN, and TCRdist sequence similarity was added for clustering within HLA-allele-positive subsets. Co-occurrence clustering excluded repertoires with fewer than 30,000 or more than 120,000 public chains, plus five with anomalous nucleotide sharing. TCRdb took this table from immuneACCESS and kept in-frame rearrangements with V and J called. Such tables lack part of the clones; where checked against another copy, unresolved V genes explain under half of the gap, and the rest is unexplained. V, J and clone size reflect that table, while D and trimming were determined from the DNA. The table of this sample itemizes 200,000 to 250,000 clones. In total, the top ten clones hold roughly 0.98% of the sample.

From its cysteine to its phenylalanine, the CDR3 spans 17 amino acids. Of all the DNA, just the CDR3 is kept, 51 bases in frame from base 1. V is trimmed back by 1 base and J by 6 bases, and the junction contains 13 bases that no gene match accounts for. CDR1 and CDR2 are drawn from the germline V gene: SGHRS, YFSETQ. The sequence was collected from a woman under 40 in good health and CMV-seropositive. Sequenced input: PBMCs. The rearrangement joined TRBV5-1 to TRBJ2-7, with TRBD2 identical over 10 junction bases. CDR3 protein: CASSLQPSGSPGGEQYF. The DNA reads as follows: TGCGCCAGCAGCTTGCAACCTAGCGGGAGCCCTGGGGGCGAGCAGTACTTC.